This T cell receptor beta chain was captured by sequencing in a study of shared clonotypes between healthy human individuals. Study-level information: The people who gave samples were two women and a few men aged 18 to 49.

Sequenced by immunoSEQ multiplex PCR; TCRdb stores in-frame clones only, minus some. The sample has roughly 2,000,000 clones, about 95% seen once. Cells designated naive CD8 were CD45RO-negative and were positively selected for CCR7, with terminally differentiated effector memory CD45RA+ cells excluded. Adults of Caucasian background living in Nashville, Tennessee made up all donors. Germline V CDR1 and CDR2: SGHNT, YYREEE (reference sequence). The CDR3 covers 14 residues. The V gene lost 7 bases and the J gene lost 4 bases, with 17 bases spanning the gap. This clonotype was obtained from a man between 18 and 35 years old in good health. Sequenced sample: naive CD8+ T cells sorted from blood. The chain combines TRBV5-4 with TRBJ1-2; no clear D gene. The CDR3 sequence is CASRNTVNGYGYTF. DNA of the CDR3: TGTGCCAGCCGCAATACGGTCAACGGCTATGGCTACACCTTC.